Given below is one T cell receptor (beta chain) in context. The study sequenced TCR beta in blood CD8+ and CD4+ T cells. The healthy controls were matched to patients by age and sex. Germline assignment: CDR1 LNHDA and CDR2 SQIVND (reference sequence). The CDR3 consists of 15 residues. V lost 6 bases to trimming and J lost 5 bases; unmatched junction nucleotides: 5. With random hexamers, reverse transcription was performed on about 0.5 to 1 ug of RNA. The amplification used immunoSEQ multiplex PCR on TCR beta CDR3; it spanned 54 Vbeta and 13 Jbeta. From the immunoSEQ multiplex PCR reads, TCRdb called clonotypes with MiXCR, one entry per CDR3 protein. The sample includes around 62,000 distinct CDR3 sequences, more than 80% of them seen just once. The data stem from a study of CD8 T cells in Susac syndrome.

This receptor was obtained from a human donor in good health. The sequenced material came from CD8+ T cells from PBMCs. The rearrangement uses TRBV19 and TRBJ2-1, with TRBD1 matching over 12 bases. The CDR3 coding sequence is TGTGCCAGTAGCCTCGGGACAGGGGGCCACAATGAGCAGTTCTTC. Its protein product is CASSLGTGGHNEQFF.